Listed below are T cell receptor beta chains from one sample, sequenced in a study of shared clonotypes between healthy human individuals. Here immunoSEQ multiplex PCR was the method, and the copy in TCRdb shows in-frame clones only, minus some. The sample consists of 2.3 million or so clones, 85% to 95% of them appearing once. Sequencing input: naive CD4+ T cells from PBMCs. These receptors came from a man aged 18 to 29 in good health. Some clones in this sample may be carry-over from other donors' samples. Both conserved end residues are part of each CDR3. Clone size is stated in some rows and not others, as once, few, many or a class when expanded.

CDR3aa,v_gene,j_gene,abundance,len
CASTSGVGRGGYTF,TRBV6-5,TRBJ1-2,few,14
CASSWRDAATNEKLFF,TRBV7-2,TRBJ1-4,.,16
CASSLGALAKNIQYF,TRBV6-1,TRBJ2-4,.,15
CASSPTGRGNEKLFF,TRBV28,TRBJ1-4,.,15
CASSLSIGGSSYNEQFF,TRBV27,TRBJ2-1,.,17
CASSGRNDNEQFF,TRBV5-6,TRBJ2-1,.,13
CASSPTLNTEAFF,TRBV28,TRBJ1-1,.,13
CASSYSRDRAFF,TRBV6-6,TRBJ1-1,.,12
CSVQTSGTTYEQYF,TRBV29-1,TRBJ2-7,.,14
CASSIGLGGRIEAYNEQFF,TRBV19,TRBJ2-1,.,19
CASSALADGTGELFF,TRBV5-1,TRBJ2-2,.,15
CASSYLSGSSYNEQFF,TRBV6-5,TRBJ2-1,.,16
CASSPTSSYEQYF,TRBV18,TRBJ2-7,.,13
CAISGGTSGSDTQYF,TRBV10-3,TRBJ2-3,.,15
CASSATGHQNEKLFF,TRBV6-5,TRBJ1-4,.,15
CASSGAADTQYF,TRBV2,TRBJ2-3,.,12
CASSLALKAGARRSYNEQFF,TRBV7-2,TRBJ2-1,.,20
CASSPPTGSGYTF,TRBV28,TRBJ1-2,.,13
CASSYDRDSGELFF,TRBV2,TRBJ2-2,once,14
CASSFGGGGNEQFF,TRBV5-1,TRBJ2-1,.,14
CAWSLYGNEQFF,TRBV30,TRBJ2-1,.,12
CASSQGIVYGRQFF,TRBV14,TRBJ2-1,.,14
CASSLTEQGNQPQHF,TRBV27,TRBJ1-5,.,15
CASSLGEGGPQGYTF,TRBV27,TRBJ1-2,.,15
CASSLEGDSNQPQHF,TRBV5-1,TRBJ1-5,few,15
CASRRDTYNEQFF,TRBV28,TRBJ2-1,once,13
CASSRTKGGGNTEAFF,TRBV7-2,TRBJ1-1,.,16
CASSFAATGREKLFF,TRBV7-9,TRBJ1-4,.,15
CASSPGGRGEQYF,TRBV7-9,TRBJ2-7,.,13
CASSPKNFYEQYF,TRBV27,TRBJ2-7,.,13
CASSLTGGDFYGYTF,TRBV5-1,TRBJ1-2,.,15
CASSLGVGGNSYEQYF,TRBV5-1,TRBJ2-7,once,16
CASSLDRSSYNEQFF,TRBV5-1,TRBJ2-1,.,15
CASRPRSMTGRSRIRNEQYF,TRBV7-3,TRBJ2-7,.,20
CAISPPGQGSYEQYF,TRBV10-3,TRBJ2-7,.,15
CASGQQPYYGYGYTF,TRBV27,TRBJ1-2,.,15
CASSGTGGWETQYF,TRBV19,TRBJ2-5,.,14
CASSLEGAGVGQPQHF,TRBV7-8,TRBJ1-5,.,16
CASRGGTSGPFSYEQYF,TRBV2,TRBJ2-7,.,17
CASNGDSADEKLFF,TRBV2,TRBJ1-4,.,14
CASSDRPSSYNEQFF,TRBV2,TRBJ2-1,.,15
CATSGTGREGDYTF,TRBV18,TRBJ1-2,few,14